One and the same sample provided the 8 T cell receptor beta chains below, sequenced in a study of blood T cell repertoires in COVID-19. Sequencing was performed with immunoSEQ multiplex PCR; in TCRdb, only in-frame clones are kept and a portion is missing. This repertoire shows over 300,000 clones, 90% found once; its top ten account for around 6.3%. The source material was peripheral blood. These receptors came from a man younger than 35 with active or convalescent COVID-19.

V and J are TRBV27 and TRBJ1-5; TRBD1 agrees at 7 bases. The CDR3 has 14 residues. The germline V gene encodes CDR1 MNHEY and CDR2 SMNVEV (reference sequence). With 5 bases clipped from V and 4 bases from J, the junction kept 5 bases outside the gene matches. This CDR3 reads CASSASRGNQPQHF. DNA of the CDR3: TGTGCCAGCAGTGCCTCCAGGGGGAATCAGCCCCAGCATTTT.

V gene TRBV19 combines with J gene TRBJ2-1; D perhaps matches TRBD1 (6 bases). Germline V gene lookup returns CDR1 LNHDA and CDR2 SQIVND (reference sequence). There are 17 residues in the CDR3. Deletions cut 7 bases from V and 0 bases from J, with 19 bases between. In nucleotides, the CDR3 is TGTGCCAGTACCTTCTGGGCAGGGGAAGGCTCCTACAATGAGCAGTTCTTC. This gives the protein CASTFWAGEGSYNEQFF.

V gene TRBV7-9 combines with J gene TRBJ2-2; a possible D gene is TRBD2 (6 bases). The CDR3 is made up of 15 amino acids. V lost 6 bases and J 7 bases, leaving 18 bases between the germline ends. The V gene's germline CDR1 is SEHNR and CDR2 FQNEAQ (reference sequence). This CDR3 reads CASSPNRDLSGELFF. DNA of the CDR3: TGTGCCAGCAGTCCTAACCGGGACTTAAGCGGGGAGCTGTTTTTT. Full variable domain (remainder filled in from reference TRBV7-9 and TRBJ2-2): DTGVSQNPRHKITKRGQNVTFRCDPISEHNRLYWYRQTLGQGPEFLTYFQNEAQLEKSRLLSDRFSAERPKGSFSTLEIQRTEQGDSAMYLCASSPNRDLSGELFFGEGSRLTVL.

V usage is TRBV7-8 and J usage is TRBJ2-3; D may match TRBD1 or TRBD2 (9 bases each). Deletions cut 5 bases from V and 5 bases from J, with 23 bases between. Germline CDR1 and CDR2: SGHVS and FQNEAQ. The CDR3 extends over 17 amino acids. The CDR3 here is CASSRTGGAGGGDTQYF. The CDR3 DNA follows: TGTGCCAGCAGCAGAACAGGGGGCGCGGGAGGGGGAGATACGCAGTATTTT. Together with reference TRBV7-8 and TRBJ2-3, the CDR3 gives the full variable domain: GAGVSQSPRYKVAKRGQDVALRCDPISGHVSLFWYQQALGQGPEFLTYFQNEAQLDKSGLPSDRFFAERPEGSVSTLKIQRTQQEDSAVYLCASSRTGGAGGGDTQYFGPGTRLTVL.

The chain is built from TRBV5-4 and TRBJ2-6, with D uncertain. Trimming removed 2 bases at V and 1 base at J, with 4 bases between. This CDR3 comprises 14 residues. Germline loops: CDR1 SGHNT, CDR2 YYREEE (reference sequence). For the CDR3, the DNA is TGTGCCAGCAGCTTACAGTCTGGGGCCAACGTCCTGACTTTC. Protein: CASSLQSGANVLTF. The entire variable domain, with the rest obtained from reference TRBV5-4 and TRBJ2-6, is as follows: ETGVTQSPTHLIKTRGQQVTLRCSSQSGHNTVSWYQQALGQGPQFIFQYYREEENGRGNFPPRFSGLQFPNYSSELNVNALELDDSALYLCASSLQSGANVLTFGAGSRLTVL.

V and J are TRBV19 and TRBJ2-1; 7 bases agree with TRBD1. Germline CDR1 is LNHDA and CDR2 is SQIVND (reference sequence). The J segment lost 4 bases and the V segment lost 3 bases, leaving 3 bases of the junction unmatched. CDR3 size: 14 residues. CDR3 in amino acids: CASSIGDSYNEQFF. The CDR3 nucleotides read TGTGCCAGTAGTATCGGGGACAGTTACAATGAGCAGTTCTTC.

The J gene is TRBJ1-5, the V gene TRBV6-5; D is undetermined. V was cut by 2 bases and J by 11 bases, with 13 bases left in between. Germline lookup yields CDR1 MNHEY and CDR2 SVGAGI. This CDR3 has 13 amino acids. The DNA for the CDR3 is TGTGCCAGCAGTTACGACCCCCTAGGAACCCAGCATTTT. This gives the protein CASSYDPLGTQHF.

The chain employs TRBV4-1 and TRBJ1-6, with TRBD1 identical over 8 bases. V lost 10 bases and J lost 0; bases outside the gene matches: 5. CDR3 size: 15 residues. Germline CDR1 is MGHRA and CDR2 is YSYEKL. CDR3 in DNA: TGCGCCACTCGGGACAGGAGCTCCTATAATTCACCCCTCCACTTT. This encodes CATRDRSSYNSPLHF.